A single sample is the source of the 27 T cell receptor beta chains below, sequenced in a study of response to subunit inactivated influenza vaccine. A single record per CDR3 protein comes from TCRdb applying MiXCR to the RT-PCR reads. The sample holds 150,000 to 200,000 distinct CDR3 sequences, nearly 9.5% seen once. The sample in question was non-naive T cells sorted from PBMCs, obtained on the day of vaccination. These receptors originate from a man in his forties or fifties who received an inactivated influenza vaccine.

This clonotype was found many times. The chain uses TRBV12-3 or TRBV12-4 and TRBJ2-3; perhaps TRBD1 as D (6 bases). V gave up 5 bases and J gave up 1 base, with 13 bases separating them. This CDR3 region has 15 residues. As DNA, the CDR3 is TGTGCCAGCAGTCCGTTCCGGACAGGCACAGATACGCAGTATTTT. This gives the protein CASSPFRTGTDTQYF.

This clonotype was seen more than once but under ten times. The chain links TRBV12-3 or TRBV12-4 to TRBJ2-5, with 10 bases aligning to TRBD2. Losses at the gene ends were 6 bases for V and 3 bases for J; bases not matched to a gene: 4. The CDR3 covers 14 residues. CDR3 sequence reads: CASSIGLAEETQYF. The CDR3 nucleotides are TGTGCCAGCAGCATTGGACTAGCGGAAGAGACCCAGTACTTC.

This clonotype was counted between two and nine times. The rearrangement joins TRBV10-3 to TRBJ1-1, with D unresolved. Germline loops: CDR1 ENHRY, CDR2 SYGVKD. Deletions cut 4 bases from V and 4 bases from J, with 4 bases between. The CDR3 covers 11 residues. CDR3 DNA sequence: TGTGCCATCAGTGCGAGCACTGAAGCTTTCTTT. Translation gives CAISASTEAFF.

This chain joins TRBV7-9 and TRBJ2-5; 10 nucleotides align to TRBD1. The V gene's germline CDR1 is SEHNR and CDR2 FQNEAQ (reference sequence). With 5 bases clipped from V and 3 bases from J, the junction kept 9 bases outside the gene matches. The CDR3 runs 16 residues. CDR3 amino acids: CASSPWTGGIEETQYF. The CDR3 DNA reads as TGTGCCAGCAGCCCCTGGACAGGGGGTATAGAAGAGACCCAGTACTTC.

The genes are TRBV12-3 or TRBV12-4 and TRBJ2-3, with 11 bases lining up with TRBD2. The CDR3 covers 15 residues. V lost 5 bases and J lost 5; bases outside the gene matches: 6. The CDR3 sequence is CASSLGLAAGDTQYF. The CDR3 DNA follows: TGTGCCAGCAGTCTGGGACTAGCGGCCGGAGATACGCAGTATTTT.

V gene TRBV7-9 combines with J gene TRBJ1-2; D is uncertain. CDR3 length equals 14 residues. Trimming stripped 4 bases from V and 6 bases from J, with 15 bases between. Germline CDR1 reads SEHNR; CDR2 reads FQNEAQ (reference sequence). The CDR3 loop is CASSSFTDQHGYTF. The CDR3 DNA reads TGTGCCAGCAGCTCTTTTACGGATCAACATGGCTACACCTTC.

The chain employs TRBV6-5 and TRBJ1-6; D remains ambiguous. V was cut by 5 bases and J by 7 bases, with 6 bases left in between. Germline V gene lookup returns CDR1 MNHEY and CDR2 SVGAGI. This CDR3 has 12 amino acids. CDR3 DNA: TGTGCCAGCAGTCGGGCGAATTCACCCCTCCACTTT. It is translated as CASSRANSPLHF.

The sample holds many counts of this clonotype. The chain employs TRBV3-1 and TRBJ2-1, with TRBD1 identical over 7 bases. This CDR3 comprises 14 residues. The V gene's germline CDR1 is LGHDT and CDR2 YNNKEL (reference sequence). The V gene end was trimmed by 10 bases and the J gene end by 10 bases; junction bases not matched to a gene: 16. CDR3 sequence reads: CATRRDSQQYEQFF. The CDR3 nucleotides read TGTGCCACCCGCCGGGACAGTCAGCAATACGAGCAGTTCTTC.

This clonotype came up a few times. The chain recombines TRBV20-1 with TRBJ2-7, with 9 bases that match TRBD1. CDR1 DFQATT and CDR2 SNEGSKA come from the germline V gene (reference sequence). The V segment lost 6 bases and the J segment 0 bases; nucleotides outside the gene matches: 12. This CDR3 spans 16 amino acids. This chain's CDR3 is CSARRWTGAFSYEQYF. CDR3 nucleotide sequence: TGCAGTGCCCGGAGATGGACAGGGGCCTTCTCCTACGAGCAGTACTTC.

V usage is TRBV30 and J usage is TRBJ2-3; 8 bases line up with TRBD1. There are 14 residues in the CDR3. Germline trimming cut 4 bases from V and 5 bases from J; bases unmatched to any gene: 8. Germline V gene sequence: CDR1 GTSNPN, CDR2 SVGIG (reference sequence). The DNA of the CDR3 is TGTGCCTGGAACCGGGACAGGTCGATAGATACGCAGTATTTT. The encoded protein is CAWNRDRSIDTQYF.

This clonotype has only a few counts. The CDR3 sequence: CASSLGYPGVYGYTF. The CDR3 DNA sequence: TGCGCCAGCAGCTTGGGGTACCCGGGCGTCTATGGCTACACCTTC. This chain connects TRBV5-1 to TRBJ1-2; D is ambiguous. The CDR3 runs to 15 residues. CDR1 is SGHRS and CDR2 is YFSETQ in the germline V gene. The V end lost 0 bases, the J end lost 4 bases, and 13 bases lay between the germline ends.

This clonotype came up many times. The chain has TRBV5-5 and TRBJ2-5; unclear D gene. V lost 0 bases to trimming and J lost 2 bases, with 5 bases between them. Germline V gives CDR1 SGHKS, CDR2 YYEKEE (reference sequence). The length of the CDR3 is 13 residues. As DNA, the CDR3 is TGTGCCAGCAGCTTGGCCTTTCAAGAGACCCAGTACTTC. Protein product: CASSLAFQETQYF.

This clonotype was seen ten or more times. The V and J genes are TRBV20-1 and TRBJ2-1, with D possibly matching TRBD2 (5 bases). The CDR3 covers 16 residues. V lost 6 bases to trimming and J lost 5 bases, with 23 bases between them. Germline CDR1 reads DFQATT; CDR2 reads SNEGSKA (reference sequence). CDR3 bases: TGCAGTGCGATGTCCCCGATAGGAGCGGAAGACAATGAGCAGTTCTTC. Protein product: CSAMSPIGAEDNEQFF.

This clonotype turned up a few times. The chain recombines TRBV7-2 with TRBJ2-3, with 10 nucleotides matching TRBD2. Germline V CDR1 and CDR2: SGHTA, FQGNSA. The CDR3 has 17 amino acids. Trimming took 5 bases from V and 7 from J; bases not matched to a gene: 15. CDR3 sequence reads: CASSPTSGAGGRNTQYF. The DNA of the CDR3 is TGTGCCAGCAGCCCGACCTCAGGAGCGGGGGGGCGGAATACGCAGTATTTT.

In its sample, this clonotype was seen a few times. CDR3 sequence (DNA): TGTGCCAGCAGCTTAGATCTTGTGGGGAGCACAGATACGCAGTATTTT. Its protein is CASSLDLVGSTDTQYF. The rearrangement uses TRBV7-9 and TRBJ2-3; D unclear. CDR3 size: 16 residues. Trimming took off 1 base at V and 0 bases at J, with 11 bases between the two ends. Germline V lookup: CDR1 SEHNR, CDR2 FQNEAQ (reference sequence).

This clonotype occurred a few times. This chain uses TRBV5-5 with TRBJ2-7, with 9 bases lining up with TRBD2. This CDR3 region has 16 residues. V trimming: 0 bases; J trimming: 2 bases; junction bases outside the gene matches: 6. CDR1 is SGHKS, CDR2 YYEKEE, per germline (reference sequence). CDR3 sequence: CASSLAPLAGPYEQYF. The CDR3 nucleotides read TGTGCCAGCAGCTTGGCCCCGCTAGCGGGACCCTACGAGCAGTACTTC.

This clonotype was picked up a small number of times. This chain links TRBV5-1 with TRBJ1-6; D uncertain. CDR1 SGHRS and CDR2 YFSETQ come from the germline V gene. The length of the CDR3 is 13 residues. Deletions cut 4 bases from V and 8 bases from J, with 10 bases between. CDR3 sequence: CASSREFDSPLHF. The CDR3, as DNA: TGCGCCAGCAGCCGGGAGTTCGATTCACCCCTCCACTTT.

This clonotype was seen many times. The chain recombines TRBV7-9 with TRBJ1-4; D gene unclear. Germline V CDR1 and CDR2: SEHNR, FQNEAQ (reference sequence). The CDR3 is 15 residues long. V was trimmed by 1 base and J by 0 bases, leaving 6 bases between them. CDR3 DNA: TGTGCCAGCAGCTTAGAGTCGGCAACTAATGAAAAACTGTTTTTT. Translation: CASSLESATNEKLFF.

The chain employs TRBV5-6 and TRBJ2-4, with 7 bases that match TRBD1. Germline CDR1 SGHDT, CDR2 YYEEEE. The CDR3 consists of 16 residues. Trimming at V came to 1 base and at J to 4 bases, leaving 8 bases not matched to a gene. The CDR3 DNA sequence: TGTGCCAGCAGCTTGTATTTGGTACAGGGGAAAAACATTCAGTACTTC. As protein: CASSLYLVQGKNIQYF.

This clonotype appeared many times. The rearrangement links TRBV7-9 to TRBJ1-1, with TRBD1 matching 8 bases. Germline values: CDR1 SEHNR, CDR2 FQNEAQ (reference sequence). This CDR3 comprises 15 residues. J was trimmed by 3 bases and V by 5 bases; bases with no gene match: 8. Written as DNA, the CDR3 is TGTGCCAGCAGCCCCATGTCAGGGGGCTACACTGAAGCTTTCTTT. Its protein is CASSPMSGGYTEAFF. The variable domain in full, completed from reference TRBV7-9 and TRBJ1-1, reads DTGVSQNPRHKITKRGQNVTFRCDPISEHNRLYWYRQTLGQGPEFLTYFQNEAQLEKSRLLSDRFSAERPKGSFSTLEIQRTEQGDSAMYLCASSPMSGGYTEAFFGQGTRLTVV.

This clonotype was seen a few times. The V and J genes are TRBV7-3 and TRBJ2-1; D is possibly TRBD2 (6 bases). CDR3 length equals 16 residues. The V end lost 2 bases, the J end lost 5 bases, and 16 bases lay between the germline ends. Per the germline V gene, CDR1 is SGHTA and CDR2 is FQGTGA. DNA for the CDR3: TGTGCCAGCAGCTTAGGGTTTGGCGGGAAGGACAATGAGCAGTTCTTC. Protein product: CASSLGFGGKDNEQFF.

There are many counts of this clonotype. The CDR3 sequence: CASSPPTNWELFF. CDR3 coding DNA: TGTGCCAGCAGCCCCCCAACGAATTGGGAACTGTTTTTT. The rearrangement joins TRBV7-9 to TRBJ1-4; unclear D gene. This CDR3 region has 13 residues. The V end was cut by 5 bases, the J end by 12 bases, with 16 bases between. Germline V lookup: CDR1 SEHNR, CDR2 FQNEAQ (reference sequence).

The chain has TRBV24-1 and TRBJ2-5; 7 bases align to TRBD2. V lost 4 bases to trimming and J lost 4 bases; unmatched junction nucleotides: 17. The germline V gene encodes CDR1 KGHDR and CDR2 SFDVKD. The CDR3 spans 18 residues. The CDR3 is CATSDPGLGFAEIETQYF. The DNA for the CDR3 is TGTGCCACCAGTGACCCAGGACTAGGATTCGCCGAAATAGAGACCCAGTACTTC.

This chain uses TRBV25-1 with TRBJ2-3; a weak D match, TRBD2 (6 bases). The CDR3 spans 15 residues. CDR1 and CDR2 (germline): MGHDK, SYGVNS. Trimming shortened V by 3 bases and J by 4 bases, and 14 bases separated the two germline ends. Here the CDR3 DNA reads TGTGCCAGCAGTGATCCACGGGAGCTGGCAGATACGCAGTATTTT. This gives the protein CASSDPRELADTQYF.

Ten or more counts support this clonotype. Here the CDR3 reads CASSGRTVTGELFF. In nucleotides, the CDR3 is TGTGCCAGCAGTGGTAGGACAGTTACCGGGGAGCTGTTTTTT. The chain carries TRBV12-3 or TRBV12-4 and TRBJ2-2; tentatively, D is TRBD1 (6 bases). V was clipped by 5 bases and J by 5 bases, with 12 bases between them. The CDR3 extends over 14 amino acids.

The chain uses TRBV10-1 and TRBJ2-3; D ambiguous. Germline-derived CDR1 and CDR2 are WNHNN and SYGVQD (reference sequence). Deletions cut 0 bases from V and 0 bases from J, with 7 bases between. This CDR3 has 15 residues. CDR3 residues: CASSESRFSTDTQYF. The DNA of the CDR3 is TGCGCCAGCAGTGAGTCCAGGTTCAGCACAGATACGCAGTATTTT.

This clonotype was observed a few times. This sequence joins TRBV5-6 and TRBJ1-6, with 7 bases fitting TRBD1. Per the germline V gene, CDR1 is SGHDT and CDR2 is YYEEEE. J was trimmed by 8 bases and V by 4 bases; bases with no gene match: 9. The CDR3 runs to 15 residues. Here the CDR3 reads CASSGGTVGYSPLHF. Written as DNA, the CDR3 is TGTGCCAGCAGCGGTGGGACAGTAGGTTATTCACCCCTCCACTTT. Full variable domain (rest looked up from reference TRBV5-6 and TRBJ1-6): DAGVTQSPTHLIKTRGQQVTLRCSPKSGHDTVSWYQQALGQGPQFIFQYYEEEERQRGNFPDRFSGHQFPNYSSELNVNALLLGDSALYLCASSGGTVGYSPLHFGNGTRLTVT.